This TCR beta chain was recovered during a study of radiotherapy plus CTLA-4 blockade in lung cancer. The wider study: Among enrolled patients, under 20% responded and roughly 31% achieved disease control. Study observations and caveats: Together with interferon-beta, which increased in serum after radiation, early dynamic changes in blood T cell clones were reportedly the best predictors of response. Once radiotherapy plus ipilimumab had been given, TCR clones derived from tumor expanded in blood.

Measured with immunoSEQ multiplex PCR; TCRdb has only the in-frame clones, and not every one. The sample contains about 86,000 clones, around 83% of which appear only once. Chemo-refractory metastatic non-small-cell lung cancer patients received focal radiation with ipilimumab CTLA-4 blockade. Worth noting for this clone: Its antigen is currently unknown.

The CDR3 is 14 amino acids. Germline V gene data show CDR1 as SQVTM and CDR2 as ANQGSEA. The V gene end was trimmed by 4 bases and the J gene end by 4 bases; junction bases not matched to a gene: 7. The sequencing used peripheral blood, collected from a patient treated with radiotherapy plus ipilimumab. This chain links TRBV29-1 with TRBJ2-1; 7 bases are shared with TRBD2. This sequence was found in a human donor with non-small cell lung cancer who had stable disease on radiotherapy plus ipilimumab. The CDR3 protein is CSVGSSGAYNEQFF. CDR3 DNA: TGCAGCGTTGGGTCCAGCGGGGCTTACAATGAGCAGTTCTTC.